A selection of T cell receptor beta chains follows, all from one sample in a study of immune evolution from preneoplasia to lung adenocarcinoma. Assay: immunoSEQ multiplex PCR; the TCRdb copy retains only in-frame clones and omits some. The table includes fewer than 3,500 clones, 84% detected once. The material sequenced was FFPE atypical adenomatous hyperplasia tissue from the lung. The receptors derive from a person aged 70 to 85 with lung adenocarcinoma. Each CDR3 is given with its conserved first and last residue. The order of the fields is V gene, D gene, clone size, J gene, CDR3 protein, CDR3 DNA. D genes are given only for firm matches. The size field is filled for only some rows; it gives once, few, many or a size class.

v_call: TRBV11-3
d_call: NA
clone_size: NA
j_call: TRBJ2-7
cdr3_aa: CASSFAWSYEQYF
cdr3_nt: TGTGCCAGCAGCTTTGCTTGGTCCTACGAGCAGTACTTC

v_call: TRBV7-9
d_call: NA
clone_size: NA
j_call: TRBJ1-3
cdr3_aa: CASSSGQTKYSGNTIYF
cdr3_nt: TGTGCCAGCAGCTCTGGACAGACCAAGTACTCTGGAAACACCATATATTTT

v_call: TRBV5-8
d_call: TRBD1
clone_size: NA
j_call: TRBJ2-1
cdr3_aa: CASSSGTAISYNEQFF
cdr3_nt: TGTGCCAGCAGTAGTGGGACAGCGATCTCCTACAATGAGCAGTTCTTC

v_call: TRBV5-1
d_call: NA
clone_size: NA
j_call: TRBJ2-5
cdr3_aa: CASSLWRKETQYF
cdr3_nt: TGCGCCAGCAGCTTGTGGCGGAAAGAGACCCAGTACTTC

v_call: TRBV11-2
d_call: NA
clone_size: NA
j_call: TRBJ2-3
cdr3_aa: CASSLIGAGATDTQYF
cdr3_nt: TGTGCCAGCAGCTTAATTGGTGCAGGGGCCACAGATACGCAGTATTTT

v_call: TRBV2
d_call: NA
clone_size: NA
j_call: TRBJ2-7
cdr3_aa: CASSAGSSSYEQYF
cdr3_nt: TGTGCCAGCAGTGCTGGGAGCAGCTCCTACGAGCAGTACTTC

v_call: TRBV7-3
d_call: TRBD2
clone_size: NA
j_call: TRBJ2-2
cdr3_aa: CASSSFPGLVEAGELFF
cdr3_nt: TGTGCCAGCAGCTCCTTCCCGGGACTAGTAGAAGCCGGGGAGCTGTTTTTT

v_call: TRBV2
d_call: NA
clone_size: NA
j_call: TRBJ1-4
cdr3_aa: CASSELPEAKLFF
cdr3_nt: TGTGCCAGCAGTGAATTACCAGAGGCAAAACTGTTTTTT

v_call: TRBV11-3
d_call: NA
clone_size: NA
j_call: TRBJ2-5
cdr3_aa: CASSYGGTQETQYF
cdr3_nt: TGTGCCAGCAGCTACGGCGGGACCCAAGAGACCCAGTACTTC

v_call: TRBV30
d_call: NA
clone_size: NA
j_call: TRBJ2-1
cdr3_aa: CAWNLRQTYNEQFF
cdr3_nt: TGTGCCTGGAATTTGAGACAGACGTACAATGAGCAGTTCTTC

v_call: TRBV29-1
d_call: NA
clone_size: NA
j_call: TRBJ2-5
cdr3_aa: CSVADRYQETQYF
cdr3_nt: TGCAGCGTTGCTGACAGGTACCAAGAGACCCAGTACTTC

v_call: TRBV29-1
d_call: NA
clone_size: NA
j_call: TRBJ2-3
cdr3_aa: CSACPGSRTDTQYF
cdr3_nt: TGCAGCGCCTGTCCGGGGAGTCGGACAGATACGCAGTATTTT

v_call: TRBV14
d_call: NA
clone_size: NA
j_call: TRBJ2-3
cdr3_aa: CASSQAAGGSTDTQYF
cdr3_nt: TGTGCCAGCAGCCAAGCAGCTGGCGGGAGCACAGATACGCAGTATTTT

v_call: TRBV12-5
d_call: TRBD2
clone_size: NA
j_call: TRBJ2-1
cdr3_aa: CASRGTSGRINEQFF
cdr3_nt: TGTGCTAGTCGCGGGACTAGCGGGAGGATCAATGAGCAGTTCTTC

v_call: TRBV6-1
d_call: NA
clone_size: NA
j_call: TRBJ2-7
cdr3_aa: CASSESDSYEQYF
cdr3_nt: TGTGCCAGCAGTGAATCAGATTCCTACGAGCAGTACTTC

v_call: TRBV30
d_call: NA
clone_size: once
j_call: TRBJ1-2
cdr3_aa: CAWSPPTRSNYGYTF
cdr3_nt: TGTGCCTGGAGTCCCCCGACCCGATCTAACTATGGCTACACCTTC

v_call: TRBV9
d_call: NA
clone_size: NA
j_call: TRBJ2-7
cdr3_aa: CASKAGPDEQYF
cdr3_nt: TGTGCCAGCAAGGCCGGTCCGGACGAGCAGTACTTC

v_call: TRBV11-2
d_call: NA
clone_size: NA
j_call: TRBJ2-1
cdr3_aa: CASTLAAGNEQFF
cdr3_nt: TGTGCCAGCACCTTAGCCGCTGGCAATGAGCAGTTCTTC

v_call: TRBV4-1
d_call: NA
clone_size: NA
j_call: TRBJ2-2
cdr3_aa: CASSQDSTGELFF
cdr3_nt: TGCGCCAGCAGCCAAGATAGCACCGGGGAGCTGTTTTTT

v_call: TRBV7-9
d_call: TRBD2
clone_size: NA
j_call: TRBJ2-7
cdr3_aa: CAGAGGTYEQYF
cdr3_nt: TGTGCCGGCGCGGGGGGCACCTACGAGCAGTACTTC

v_call: TRBV30
d_call: TRBD1
clone_size: NA
j_call: TRBJ1-6
cdr3_aa: CAWSSTGSSPLHF
cdr3_nt: TGTGCCTGGAGCTCGACAGGGAGTTCACCCCTCCACTTT

v_call: TRBV18
d_call: TRBD1
clone_size: NA
j_call: TRBJ1-2
cdr3_aa: CASSPSDRGGGYTF
cdr3_nt: TGTGCCAGCTCACCCTCGGACAGGGGCGGGGGCTACACCTTC

v_call: TRBV29-1
d_call: NA
clone_size: NA
j_call: TRBJ2-6
cdr3_aa: CSVVGETGANVLTF
cdr3_nt: TGCAGCGTTGTGGGGGAAACTGGGGCCAACGTCCTGACTTTC

v_call: TRBV11-2
d_call: NA
clone_size: NA
j_call: TRBJ2-7
cdr3_aa: CASSLLGSSSSYEQYF
cdr3_nt: TGTGCCAGCAGCTTGCTGGGCAGTTCTAGCTCCTACGAGCAGTACTTC

v_call: TRBV6-5
d_call: NA
clone_size: NA
j_call: TRBJ1-1
cdr3_aa: CASGPEFRAATEAFF
cdr3_nt: TGTGCCAGCGGCCCTGAGTTTAGGGCCGCCACTGAAGCTTTCTTT

v_call: TRBV11-2
d_call: NA
clone_size: NA
j_call: TRBJ2-3
cdr3_aa: CASSLVASVSGVTQYF
cdr3_nt: TGTGCCAGCAGCTTAGTCGCGTCGGTATCCGGGGTTACGCAGTATTTT

v_call: TRBV2
d_call: NA
clone_size: NA
j_call: TRBJ1-1
cdr3_aa: CASSEARQLNTEAFF
cdr3_nt: TGTGCCAGCAGTGAAGCCAGGCAGTTGAACACTGAAGCTTTCTTT

v_call: TRBV5-3
d_call: NA
clone_size: NA
j_call: TRBJ2-5
cdr3_aa: CARSLEQGGYMETQYF
cdr3_nt: TGTGCCAGAAGCTTGGAGCAGGGAGGTTATATGGAGACCCAGTACTTC

v_call: TRBV4-1
d_call: TRBD1
clone_size: NA
j_call: TRBJ1-5
cdr3_aa: CASSLKPGDSSNQPQHF
cdr3_nt: TGCGCCAGCAGCCTAAAACCCGGGGACAGTAGCAATCAGCCCCAGCATTTT

v_call: TRBV6-1
d_call: NA
clone_size: NA
j_call: TRBJ1-5
cdr3_aa: CASSEFWTPGRPQHF
cdr3_nt: TGTGCCAGCAGTGAATTCTGGACACCCGGCAGGCCCCAGCATTTT

v_call: TRBV7-2
d_call: TRBD2
clone_size: NA
j_call: TRBJ2-4
cdr3_aa: CASSPSIGLAGIQYF
cdr3_nt: TGTGCCAGCAGCCCCTCCATTGGACTAGCGGGGATTCAGTACTTC

v_call: TRBV7-6
d_call: TRBD1
clone_size: NA
j_call: TRBJ2-7
cdr3_aa: CASSLALSGTGRLYF
cdr3_nt: TGTGCCAGCAGCTTAGCGTTGTCAGGGACAGGGCGCCTGTACTTC

v_call: TRBV5-4
d_call: NA
clone_size: NA
j_call: TRBJ2-1
cdr3_aa: CASSLVAGNEQFF
cdr3_nt: TGTGCCAGCAGCTTGGTGGCGGGCAATGAGCAGTTCTTC

v_call: TRBV5-1
d_call: TRBD2
clone_size: NA
j_call: TRBJ2-1
cdr3_aa: CASSEGLAGRNEQFF
cdr3_nt: TGCGCCAGCAGCGAGGGACTAGCGGGACGGAATGAGCAGTTCTTC

v_call: TRBV25-1
d_call: NA
clone_size: NA
j_call: TRBJ2-7
cdr3_aa: CASSEGAQGGGSRYEQYF
cdr3_nt: TGTGCCAGCAGTGAAGGAGCTCAGGGTGGGGGATCCCGATACGAGCAGTACTTC

v_call: TRBV9
d_call: TRBD2
clone_size: NA
j_call: TRBJ2-3
cdr3_aa: CASSADSLAQYTDTQYF
cdr3_nt: TGTGCCAGCAGCGCCGATTCACTAGCGCAATACACAGATACGCAGTATTTT

v_call: TRBV7-9
d_call: TRBD1
clone_size: once
j_call: TRBJ2-7
cdr3_aa: CASSLRGTGGVGIPEQYF
cdr3_nt: TGTGCCAGCAGCTTGCGAGGGACAGGGGGCGTTGGGATTCCCGAGCAGTACTTC

v_call: TRBV20-1
d_call: NA
clone_size: NA
j_call: TRBJ2-7
cdr3_aa: CSAGSYEQYF
cdr3_nt: TGCAGTGCGGGCAGTTACGAGCAGTACTTC

v_call: TRBV6-5
d_call: TRBD1
clone_size: few
j_call: TRBJ1-5
cdr3_aa: CASSYSTGSDQPQHF
cdr3_nt: TGTGCCAGCAGTTACTCGACAGGGAGCGATCAGCCCCAGCATTTT

v_call: TRBV11-3
d_call: NA
clone_size: NA
j_call: TRBJ2-7
cdr3_aa: CASSLGGGQGIEQYF
cdr3_nt: TGTGCCAGCAGCTTAGGGGGCGGCCAGGGAATCGAGCAGTACTTC

v_call: TRBV6-5
d_call: NA
clone_size: NA
j_call: TRBJ2-7
cdr3_aa: CASSSIDGAYEQYF
cdr3_nt: TGTGCCAGCAGTTCCATTGACGGAGCCTACGAGCAGTACTTC

v_call: TRBV6-1
d_call: NA
clone_size: few
j_call: TRBJ2-7
cdr3_aa: CASSEEVGSWDEQYF
cdr3_nt: TGTGCCAGCAGTGAAGAGGTGGGTTCTTGGGACGAGCAGTACTTC

v_call: TRBV2
d_call: NA
clone_size: NA
j_call: TRBJ2-1
cdr3_aa: CASSPTSYNEQFF
cdr3_nt: TGTGCCAGCAGCCCGACTAGCTACAATGAGCAGTTCTTC

v_call: TRBV28
d_call: NA
clone_size: NA
j_call: TRBJ2-7
cdr3_aa: CASSSMSSYEQYF
cdr3_nt: TGTGCCAGCAGTTCCATGAGCTCCTACGAGCAGTACTTC

v_call: TRBV6-1
d_call: TRBD1
clone_size: once
j_call: TRBJ2-1
cdr3_aa: CASSGTGSNEQFF
cdr3_nt: TGTGCCAGCTCCGGGACAGGGTCCAATGAGCAGTTCTTC

v_call: TRBV9
d_call: TRBD1
clone_size: large
j_call: TRBJ2-3
cdr3_aa: CASSGQDIGGLGGADTQYF
cdr3_nt: TGTGCCAGCAGCGGGCAAGACATAGGGGGCTTGGGTGGCGCAGATACGCAGTATTTT

v_call: TRBV5-1
d_call: TRBD1
clone_size: few
j_call: TRBJ1-2
cdr3_aa: CASRDRLDGYTF
cdr3_nt: TGCGCTAGCCGGGACAGGCTTGATGGCTACACCTTC

v_call: TRBV14
d_call: NA
clone_size: NA
j_call: TRBJ1-4
cdr3_aa: CASSQDRGGDNEKLFF
cdr3_nt: TGTGCCAGCAGCCAAGATCGGGGAGGAGATAATGAAAAACTGTTTTTT

v_call: TRBV30
d_call: NA
clone_size: NA
j_call: TRBJ1-2
cdr3_aa: CAWSVRTGLFNGGYTF
cdr3_nt: TGTGCCTGGAGTGTACGTACGGGGTTATTTAATGGTGGCTACACCTTC

v_call: TRBV2
d_call: NA
clone_size: NA
j_call: TRBJ2-3
cdr3_aa: CASSLRTQYF
cdr3_nt: TGTGCCAGCAGTCTAAGAACGCAGTATTTT

v_call: TRBV6-5
d_call: NA
clone_size: NA
j_call: TRBJ2-2
cdr3_aa: CASTRYGTDTGELFF
cdr3_nt: TGTGCCAGCACTCGTTACGGGACGGACACCGGGGAGCTGTTTTTT

v_call: TRBV28
d_call: TRBD1
clone_size: NA
j_call: TRBJ1-3
cdr3_aa: CASSRGQGAIWGNTIYF
cdr3_nt: TGTGCCAGCAGCAGGGGACAGGGGGCTATTTGGGGAAACACCATATATTTT

v_call: TRBV19
d_call: NA
clone_size: NA
j_call: TRBJ2-5
cdr3_aa: CASSPWTQETQYF
cdr3_nt: TGTGCCAGTAGTCCCTGGACCCAAGAGACCCAGTACTTC

v_call: TRBV15
d_call: NA
clone_size: NA
j_call: TRBJ2-1
cdr3_aa: CATSRDIGGVGNEQFF
cdr3_nt: TGTGCCACCAGCAGAGATATTGGGGGAGTGGGCAATGAGCAGTTCTTC